Listed here are 21 T cell receptor beta chains from one sample, sequenced in a study of T cell changes during pregnancy in multiple sclerosis (dated by TCRdb to between 2018 and 2021). Library creation used the immunoSEQ multiplex PCR assay. Imported from immuneACCESS, the table was reduced by TCRdb to in-frame sequences with V and J called. These copies leave out some clones; in studies compared against another copy, an unresolved V gene accounts for under half, and the cause of the remainder is not known. The sample includes tens of thousands of clones, with 88% observed a single time. The ten largest clones take up about 0.8% of the sample. Sample: CD4+ T cells from peripheral blood mononuclear cells, taken in the first trimester of pregnancy. These receptor sequences come from a female donor in good health, enrolled as a control in a pregnancy study.

This clone was counted only a few times. V and J are TRBV7-9 and TRBJ2-3, with D possibly being TRBD2 (5 bases). The V end was cut by 5 bases, the J end by 2 bases, with 8 bases between. Germline loops: CDR1 SEHNR, CDR2 FQNEAQ (reference sequence). There are 13 residues in the CDR3. The CDR3 is CASSHRDTDTQYF. The CDR3 nucleotides are TGTGCCAGCAGCCACCGGGACACAGATACGCAGTATTTT.

The chain is built from TRBV9 and TRBJ2-7; tentative D call: TRBD1 (6 bases). CDR1 is SGDLS and CDR2 is YYNGEE in the germline V gene. This CDR3 region has 16 residues. The V and J ends lost 3 bases and 0 bases respectively, with 16 bases between them. In nucleotides, the CDR3 is TGTGCCAGCAGCGCCGAAAGAGGGACAAACTCCTACGAGCAGTACTTC. It is translated as CASSAERGTNSYEQYF.

The chain has TRBV2 and TRBJ2-5; 8 nucleotides match TRBD2. Germline loops: CDR1 SNHLY, CDR2 FYNNEI. V shed 3 bases, J shed 5 bases, and the junction held 8 bases outside the gene matches. This CDR3 is 15 amino acids long. As DNA, the CDR3 is TGTGCCAGCAGTGAGACGGGGACTAGTAGGGAGACCCAGTACTTC. This gives the protein CASSETGTSRETQYF.

The CDR3 here is CASSRGTDTQYF. The CDR3 region has the DNA TGTGCCAGTAGTCGGGGAACAGATACGCAGTATTTT. V gene TRBV19 combines with J gene TRBJ2-3; weak D call: TRBD2 (5 bases). Per germline, CDR1 LNHDA and CDR2 SQIVND (reference sequence). The CDR3 totals 12 residues. The V end was cut by 5 bases, the J end by 3 bases, with 6 bases between.

The rearrangement links TRBV6-1 to TRBJ1-2, with D possibly being TRBD1 (6 bases). CDR1 is MNHNS and CDR2 is SASEGT in the germline V gene. CDR3 length: 12 amino acids. The V gene lost 5 bases and the J gene lost 5 bases, with 9 bases spanning the gap. The CDR3 nucleotides read TGTGCCAGCAGTCAACAGGGTTATGGCTACACCTTC. Protein: CASSQQGYGYTF.

The J gene is TRBJ1-5, the V gene TRBV15; perhaps TRBD1 as D (5 bases). This CDR3 has 15 amino acids. Looked up from germline, CDR1 is LNHNV and CDR2 is YYDKDF (reference sequence). Trimming stripped 0 bases from V and 6 bases from J, with 12 bases between. CDR3 nucleotide sequence: TGTGCCACCAGCAGAGACGGGGCGGGGATTCAGCCCCAGCATTTT. This gives the protein CATSRDGAGIQPQHF. Supplemented by reference TRBV15 and TRBJ1-5, the full variable domain reads DAMVIQNPRYQVTQFGKPVTLSCSQTLNHNVMYWYQQKSSQAPKLLFHYYDKDFNNEADTPDNFQSRRPNTSFCFLDIRSPGLGDTAMYLCATSRDGAGIQPQHFGDGTRLSIL.

This sequence joins TRBV9 and TRBJ2-3; 8 bases are a match to TRBD2. V dropped 0 bases and J dropped 4; count of bases not matched to a gene: 10. Germline V gene data show CDR1 as SGDLS and CDR2 as YYNGEE. The CDR3 loop spans 17 amino acids. DNA of the CDR3: TGTGCCAGCAGCGTAGGAGTCGGCGGGGGGAGCCCAGATACGCAGTATTTT. Translated, it gives CASSVGVGGGSPDTQYF.

This chain uses TRBV7-2 with TRBJ1-6; 7 positions match TRBD1. CDR3 length: 17 residues. Germline CDR1 is SGHTA and CDR2 is FQGNSA. V was clipped by 4 bases and J by 3 bases; unmatched bases: 9. The CDR3 DNA sequence: TGTGCCAGCAGCTCCACCGCGGGACAGCACTATAATTCACCCCTCCACTTT. Its protein product is CASSSTAGQHYNSPLHF.

The chain carries TRBV11-2 and TRBJ2-3; 8 nucleotides line up with TRBD2. There are 15 residues in the CDR3. Germline V gene lookup returns CDR1 SGHAT and CDR2 FQNNGV. V trimming: 3 bases; J trimming: 3 bases; junction bases outside the gene matches: 5. This chain's CDR3 is CASSLLSSGTDTQYF. The DNA for the CDR3 is TGTGCCAGCAGCTTGCTGTCTAGCGGGACAGATACGCAGTATTTT. The variable domain in full, completed from reference TRBV11-2 and TRBJ2-3, reads EAGVAQSPRYKIIEKRQSVAFWCNPISGHATLYWYQQILGQGPKLLIQFQNNGVVDDSQLPKDRFSAERLKGVDSTLKIQPAKLEDSAVYLCASSLLSSGTDTQYFGPGTRLTVL.

The chain is built from TRBV13 and TRBJ2-2, with D perhaps TRBD2 (5 bases). Looked up from germline, CDR1 is PRHDT and CDR2 is FYEKMQ (reference sequence). V lost 7 bases and J lost 6, with 6 bases in between. This CDR3 spans 11 amino acids. DNA for the CDR3: TGTGCCAGCAAGGAGGCCGGGGAGCTGTTTTTT. Encoded protein: CASKEAGELFF.

The chain uses TRBV5-6 and TRBJ2-7; D is undetermined. Trimming cost V 0 bases and J 1 base, with 14 bases left between them. The CDR3 runs to 16 residues. Germline V gene sequence: CDR1 SGHDT, CDR2 YYEEEE. CDR3 nucleotides: TGTGCCAGCAGCTTGGCGTCTTTTACAGCATCCTACGAGCAGTACTTC. It yields the protein CASSLASFTASYEQYF.

The chain recombines TRBV7-3 with TRBJ2-7; TRBD2 agrees at 10 bases. The V and J ends lost 1 base and 7 bases, in that order; junction bases with no gene match: 13. The CDR3 contains 17 residues. Germline CDR1 SGHTA, CDR2 FQGTGA. The CDR3 coding sequence is TGTGCCAGCAGCTTAATTATCAGCGGGGGGGCCGCCTCAGAGCAGTACTTC. Protein product: CASSLIISGGAASEQYF.

This rearrangement joins TRBV7-8 to TRBJ2-7, with D perhaps matching TRBD1 (5 bases). Trimming removed 5 bases from V and 4 bases from J, with 12 bases in between. The length of the CDR3 is 13 residues. Germline V gene sequence: CDR1 SGHVS, CDR2 FQNEAQ. The CDR3 protein is CASSVDTMYEQYF. In DNA, the CDR3 is TGTGCCAGCAGCGTGGACACGATGTACGAGCAGTACTTC.

V and J are TRBV2 and TRBJ2-1; D uncertain. Germline CDR1 is SNHLY and CDR2 is FYNNEI. Trimming took off 3 bases at V and 1 base at J, with 7 bases between the two ends. The CDR3 runs 14 residues. CDR3 in DNA: TGTGCCAGCAGTGAGGGCGCATCCTACAATGAGCAGTTCTTC. Translating it yields CASSEGASYNEQFF. The variable domain in full, completed from reference TRBV2 and TRBJ2-1, reads EPEVTQTPSHQVTQMGQEVILRCVPISNHLYFYWYRQILGQKVEFLVSFYNNEISEKSEIFDDQFSVERPDGSNFTLKIRSTKLEDSAMYFCASSEGASYNEQFFGPGTRLTVL.

This rearrangement joins TRBV7-3 to TRBJ2-1; 7 nucleotides align to TRBD2. CDR3 length equals 16 residues. The ends lost 3 bases at V and 0 bases at J; junction bases unmatched: 5. CDR1 and CDR2 (germline): SGHTA, FQGTGA. CDR3 loop: CASSFHGGSSYNEQFF. CDR3 nucleotides: TGTGCCAGCAGCTTCCACGGGGGGAGCTCCTACAATGAGCAGTTCTTC.

V and J are TRBV19 and TRBJ2-1; 7 bases line up with TRBD2. CDR1 and CDR2 (germline): LNHDA, SQIVND (reference sequence). CDR3 length: 17 residues. V was clipped by 5 bases and J by 0 bases; unmatched bases: 10. The CDR3 sequence: CASSSRPSGTSYNEQFF. The CDR3, as DNA: TGTGCCAGTAGTTCTCGGCCTAGCGGTACCTCCTACAATGAGCAGTTCTTC.

The chain is built from TRBV4-2 and TRBJ2-3; no reliable D call. This CDR3 region has 13 residues. Germline V gives CDR1 LGHNA, CDR2 YNFKEQ. V dropped 1 base and J dropped 4 bases, with 6 bases sitting between them. For the CDR3, the DNA is TGTGCCAGCAGCCAAGTAGAGTCAGATACGCAGTATTTT. Its protein is CASSQVESDTQYF.

The CDR3 sequence is CASTLLRVGYGYTF. CDR3 nucleotide sequence: TGTGCCAGCACGCTACTCCGGGTGGGCTATGGCTACACCTTC. The V call is TRBV2, the J call TRBJ1-2, with D uncertain. The germline CDR1 and CDR2 sequences are SNHLY and FYNNEI. The CDR3 length is 14 residues. Trimming took off 7 bases at V and 4 bases at J, with 16 bases between the two ends.

This clone has only one observation. The chain joins TRBV12-5 to TRBJ1-3; unclear D gene. The V end lost 0 bases, the J end lost 0 bases, and 12 bases lay between the germline ends. The CDR3 has 17 residues. Germline loops: CDR1 LGHNT, CDR2 FRNRAP. The CDR3 spells CASGLVRQDYSGNTIYF. In DNA form, the CDR3 reads TGTGCTAGTGGTTTGGTACGTCAGGACTACTCTGGAAACACCATATATTTT.

The chain has TRBV5-1 and TRBJ2-3; 7 bases map to TRBD2. Germline assignment: CDR1 SGHRS and CDR2 YFSETQ. The trim removed 0 bases at V and 5 bases at J, leaving 9 bases unmatched. The CDR3 is made up of 16 amino acids. CDR3 region: CASSLARRLARDTQYF. The DNA of the CDR3 is TGCGCCAGCAGCTTGGCCCGAAGACTAGCAAGAGATACGCAGTATTTT.

V and J are TRBV9 and TRBJ1-6; no clear D gene. Trimming removed 0 bases from V and 6 bases from J, with 10 bases in between. The CDR3 loop spans 15 amino acids. CDR1 is SGDLS and CDR2 is YYNGEE in the germline V gene. The CDR3 nucleotides are TGTGCCAGCAGCGTAGGGCAGGAGGGTAATTCACCCCTCCACTTT. Translated: CASSVGQEGNSPLHF.